Listed below are T cell receptor beta chains from one sample, sequenced in a study of cytomegalovirus exposure and HLA in healthy donors. Assay: immunoSEQ multiplex PCR; the TCRdb copy retains only in-frame clones and omits some. This sample has about 140,000 clones, with approximately 82% found just once. Sequences were obtained from PBMCs. Receptors originate from a young man in good health and CMV-seropositive. Both conserved end residues are part of each CDR3. The D gene is left open where the match is weak. Clone size, where shown, is once, few, many, or a class for clones that have expanded.

TRBD1,NA,TRBV2,TRBJ1-6,CASSYIQGAGSPLHF,TGTGCCAGCAGTTACATACAGGGGGCAGGATCACCCCTCCACTTT
NA,NA,TRBV19,TRBJ2-7,CASSISASGEQYF,TGTGCCAGTAGTATCTCAGCGTCGGGCGAGCAGTACTTC
NA,NA,TRBV7-8,TRBJ2-7,CASSLAWRGDSYEQYF,TGTGCCAGCAGCTTAGCGTGGCGGGGAGACTCCTACGAGCAGTACTTC
NA,few,TRBV2,TRBJ2-2,CASSAQSLAGELFF,TGTGCCAGCAGTGCCCAGTCCCTTGCCGGGGAGCTGTTTTTT
TRBD2,NA,TRBV6-5,TRBJ2-7,CASSPGLPRSLEQYF,TGTGCCAGCAGCCCGGGACTACCGCGTTCTCTCGAGCAGTACTTC
NA,NA,TRBV4-2,TRBJ2-7,CASSHTRDPAYEQYF,TGTGCCAGCAGCCATACGCGGGATCCAGCCTACGAGCAGTACTTC
NA,NA,TRBV5-5,TRBJ2-5,CASSEPERETQYF,TGTGCCAGCAGCGAGCCGGAGCGGGAGACCCAGTACTTC
NA,NA,TRBV7-3,TRBJ1-1,CASSSTGMGTEAFF,TGTGCCAGCAGCTCTACAGGGATGGGAACTGAAGCTTTCTTT
TRBD2,NA,TRBV6-4,TRBJ2-3,CASSQVSGSTDTQYF,TGTGCCAGCAGCCAAGTTAGCGGGAGCACAGATACGCAGTATTTT
TRBD1,NA,TRBV28,TRBJ1-2,CASSLLGQGVNYGYTF,TGTGCCAGCAGTTTACTTGGACAGGGAGTTAACTATGGCTACACCTTC
TRBD2,NA,TRBV2,TRBJ2-1,CASSEGGTSGSGRNEQFF,TGTGCCAGCAGTGAAGGGGGGACTAGCGGGAGTGGAAGGAATGAGCAGTTCTTC
TRBD1,few,TRBV19,TRBJ2-7,CASSLPGTGSYEQYF,TGTGCCAGTAGTCTACCCGGGACAGGCTCCTACGAGCAGTACTTC
NA,NA,TRBV28,TRBJ1-1,CASSLPEAGRVNTEAFF,TGTGCCAGCAGTTTACCTGAGGCAGGCAGGGTCAACACTGAAGCTTTCTTT
NA,NA,TRBV30,TRBJ2-1,CAWREAYEQFF,TGTGCCTGGAGAGAAGCGTATGAGCAGTTCTTC
TRBD1,NA,TRBV25-1,TRBJ1-4,CASSVPGTGGEKLFF,TGTGCCAGCAGTGTTCCCGGGACAGGGGGTGAAAAACTGTTTTTT
NA,few,TRBV28,TRBJ2-2,CASRGGGRVVGLFF,TGTGCCAGCAGGGGCGGCGGTCGGGTTGTGGGGCTGTTTTTC
TRBD1,NA,TRBV27,TRBJ1-1,CASRPGTGFANTEAFF,TGTGCCAGCAGACCCGGGACAGGGTTCGCAAACACTGAAGCTTTCTTT
NA,few,TRBV7-2,TRBJ2-1,CASSRQVDRRSGWASEQFF,TGTGCCAGCAGCCGACAGGTGGACCGCAGGAGCGGTTGGGCCAGTGAGCAGTTCTTC
NA,NA,TRBV14,TRBJ1-1,CASSLDNRATEAFF,TGTGCCAGCAGCCTAGATAACAGGGCCACTGAAGCTTTCTTT
NA,NA,TRBV7-8,TRBJ1-3,CASSSIPTSSISGNTIYF,TGTGCCAGCAGCTCAATTCCGACATCGTCCATCTCTGGAAACACCATATATTTT
NA,NA,TRBV29-1,TRBJ1-2,CSVAGEGGANYGYTF,TGCAGCGTTGCAGGGGAGGGTGGGGCTAACTATGGCTACACCTTC
NA,few,TRBV4-1,TRBJ2-5,CASSLAVRETQYF,TGCGCCAGCAGCCTAGCGGTTAGAGAGACCCAGTACTTC
NA,NA,TRBV2,TRBJ2-5,CATKLGNQETQYF,TGTGCCACCAAACTAGGGAACCAAGAGACCCAGTACTTC
NA,NA,TRBV10-3,TRBJ2-5,CAISRRGVGLQETQYF,TGTGCCATCAGTCGTCGGGGAGTAGGGCTCCAAGAGACCCAGTACTTC
NA,NA,TRBV9,TRBJ1-2,CASSVENRNGYTF,TGTGCCAGCAGCGTAGAGAACAGAAATGGCTACACCTTC
TRBD1,NA,TRBV4-1,TRBJ1-4,CASSHSGTDNEKLFF,TGCGCCAGCAGCCACTCCGGGACAGATAATGAAAAACTGTTTTTT
NA,once,TRBV6-1,TRBJ1-2,CASSEGTPYGYTF,TGTGCCAGCAGTGAAGGGACTCCCTACGGCTACACCTTC
NA,NA,TRBV30,TRBJ1-3,CAWTPDEDLYGNTIYF,TGTGCCTGGACACCAGACGAGGATTTATACGGAAACACCATATATTTT
NA,NA,TRBV9,TRBJ1-4,CSSSDRETTNEKLFF,TGTTCCAGCAGCGACCGTGAGACAACTAATGAAAAACTGTTTTTT
TRBD2,NA,TRBV5-1,TRBJ2-2,CASSLVTGGTNTGELFF,TGCGCCAGCAGCTTGGTAACCGGGGGGACGAACACCGGGGAGCTGTTTTTT
NA,NA,TRBV11-2,TRBJ2-7,CASSFQYEQYF,TGTGCCAGCAGCTTTCAGTACGAGCAGTACTTC
NA,NA,TRBV29-1,TRBJ2-7,CSVAVSSYEQYF,TGCAGCGTTGCGGTTAGCTCCTACGAGCAGTACTTC
TRBD2,NA,TRBV7-3,TRBJ2-5,CASSRGTNSAETQYF,TGTGCCAGCAGCCGCGGGACTAACTCAGCCGAGACCCAGTACTTC
NA,once,TRBV29-1,TRBJ2-1,CSVATHNSYNEQFF,TGCAGCGTTGCTACCCATAACTCCTACAATGAGCAGTTCTTC
NA,NA,TRBV6-1,TRBJ1-1,CASSVGRPSTEAFF,TGTGCCAGCAGTGTCGGGAGACCCAGCACTGAAGCTTTCTTT
NA,NA,TRBV19,TRBJ2-1,CASTSRRDTEQFF,TGTGCCAGTACATCCCGACGGGACACTGAGCAGTTCTTC
NA,NA,TRBV25-1,TRBJ2-1,CASSWRTYNEQFF,TGTGCCAGTTCCTGGAGAACCTACAATGAGCAGTTCTTC
NA,few,TRBV19,TRBJ1-2,CASSTRQEFYGYTF,TGTGCCAGTAGTACCCGACAGGAATTCTATGGCTACACCTTC
NA,NA,TRBV29-1,TRBJ1-5,CSVGRDNQPQHF,TGCAGCGTTGGCAGGGACAATCAGCCCCAGCATTTT
NA,NA,TRBV19,TRBJ2-5,CASSIAGLGRQETQYF,TGTGCCAGTAGTATAGCGGGTCTAGGGAGACAAGAGACCCAGTACTTC
TRBD2,NA,TRBV15,TRBJ2-5,CATSMGLAGYQETQYF,TGTGCCACCAGCATGGGACTAGCGGGGTATCAAGAGACCCAGTACTTC
TRBD2,NA,TRBV11-2,TRBJ2-1,CASSLYGGRASYNEQFF,TGTGCCAGCAGCTTATACGGCGGGAGGGCCTCCTACAATGAGCAGTTCTTC
NA,NA,TRBV15,TRBJ2-7,CATSRPTGAEQYF,TGTGCCACCAGCAGACCTACAGGAGCCGAGCAGTACTTC
NA,NA,TRBV5-1,TRBJ2-3,CASSLGGDTDTQYF,TGCGCCAGCAGCTTGGGGGGCGACACAGATACGCAGTATTTT
NA,NA,TRBV28,TRBJ2-2,CASRNRDTGELFF,TGTGCCAGCAGGAACAGGGACACCGGGGAGCTGTTTTTT
NA,NA,TRBV15,TRBJ2-1,CATSGTSGEQFF,TGTGCCACCAGCGGTACTTCAGGGGAGCAGTTCTTC
NA,NA,TRBV18,TRBJ2-6,CASSPREVHPSGANVLTF,TGTGCCAGCTCACCCCGAGAGGTGCACCCCTCTGGGGCCAACGTCCTGACTTTC
TRBD1,NA,TRBV30,TRBJ1-1,CAGDRDRNTEAFF,TGTGCCGGGGACAGGGACAGGAACACTGAAGCTTTCTTT
TRBD1,NA,TRBV2,TRBJ1-4,CASSGPGQEGEKLFF,TGTGCCAGCAGTGGTCCGGGACAGGAGGGGGAAAAACTGTTTTTT
NA,NA,TRBV7-2,TRBJ2-7,CASSSFYEQYF,TGTGCCAGCAGCTCTTTTTACGAGCAGTACTTC
TRBD1,NA,TRBV2,TRBJ2-4,CASGNRQGHILETKNIQYF,TGTGCCAGCGGAAACCGACAGGGCCACATATTAGAGACCAAAAACATTCAGTACTTC
NA,NA,TRBV19,TRBJ2-7,CASSIATVYEQYF,TGTGCCAGTAGTATAGCTACAGTCTACGAGCAGTACTTC
NA,NA,TRBV12-5,TRBJ1-2,CASGTPGTTYGYTF,TGTGCTAGTGGGACTCCCGGGACAACGTATGGCTACACCTTC
TRBD1,NA,TRBV30,TRBJ2-3,CAWSRTGNTDTQYF,TGTGCCTGGAGTAGGACAGGGAACACAGATACGCAGTATTTT